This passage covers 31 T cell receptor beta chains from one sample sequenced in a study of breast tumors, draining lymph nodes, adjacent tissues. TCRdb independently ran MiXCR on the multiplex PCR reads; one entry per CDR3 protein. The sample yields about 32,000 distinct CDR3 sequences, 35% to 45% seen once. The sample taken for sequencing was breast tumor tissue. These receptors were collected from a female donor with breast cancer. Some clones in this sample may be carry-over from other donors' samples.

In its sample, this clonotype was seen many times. CDR3 loop: CASSVNTAYNEQFF. CDR3 in DNA: TGTGCCAGCAGCGTAAATACCGCTTACAATGAGCAGTTCTTC. The rearrangement joins TRBV9 to TRBJ2-1; D call uncertain. Trimming cost V 1 base and J 4 bases, with 9 bases left between them. The germline V gene encodes CDR1 SGDLS and CDR2 YYNGEE. The length of the CDR3 is 14 residues.

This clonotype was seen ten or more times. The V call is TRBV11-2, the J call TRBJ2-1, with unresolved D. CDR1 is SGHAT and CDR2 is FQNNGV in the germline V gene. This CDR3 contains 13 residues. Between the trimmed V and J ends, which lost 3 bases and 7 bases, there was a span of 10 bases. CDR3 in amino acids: CASSLDPGNEQFF. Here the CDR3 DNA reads TGTGCCAGCAGCTTGGACCCCGGGAATGAGCAGTTCTTC.

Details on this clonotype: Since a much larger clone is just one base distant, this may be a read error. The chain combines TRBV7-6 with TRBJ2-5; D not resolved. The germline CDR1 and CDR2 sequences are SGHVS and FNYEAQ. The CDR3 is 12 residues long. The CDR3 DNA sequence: TGTGCCAGCAGCCCCCTGTATGAGACCCGGTACTTC. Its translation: CASSPLYETRYF.

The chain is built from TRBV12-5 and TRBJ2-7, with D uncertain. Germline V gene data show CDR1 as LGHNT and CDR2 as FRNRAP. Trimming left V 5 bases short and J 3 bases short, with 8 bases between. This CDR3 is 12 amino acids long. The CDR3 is CASGPTVYEQYF. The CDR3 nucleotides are TGTGCTAGTGGTCCTACGGTCTACGAGCAGTACTTC.

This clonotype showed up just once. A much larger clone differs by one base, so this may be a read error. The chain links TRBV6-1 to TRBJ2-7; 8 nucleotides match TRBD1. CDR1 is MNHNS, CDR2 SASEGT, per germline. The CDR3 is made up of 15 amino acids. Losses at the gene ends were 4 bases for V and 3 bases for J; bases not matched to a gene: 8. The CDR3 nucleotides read TGTGCCAGCAGTGGAGCAGGGACAGGAATCTACGAGCAGTACTTC. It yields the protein CASSGAGTGIYEQYF.

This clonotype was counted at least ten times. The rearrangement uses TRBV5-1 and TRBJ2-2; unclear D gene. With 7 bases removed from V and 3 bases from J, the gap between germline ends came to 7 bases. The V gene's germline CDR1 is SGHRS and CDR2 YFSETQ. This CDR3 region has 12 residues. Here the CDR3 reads CASETYTGELFF. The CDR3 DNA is TGCGCCAGCGAGACCTACACCGGGGAGCTGTTTTTT.

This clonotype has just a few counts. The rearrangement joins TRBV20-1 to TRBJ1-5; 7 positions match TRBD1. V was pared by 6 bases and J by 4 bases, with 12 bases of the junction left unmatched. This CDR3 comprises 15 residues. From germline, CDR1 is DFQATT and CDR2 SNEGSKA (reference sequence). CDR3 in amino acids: CSAIKTGFYNQPQHF. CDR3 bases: TGCAGTGCGATTAAGACAGGGTTCTATAATCAGCCCCAGCATTTT.

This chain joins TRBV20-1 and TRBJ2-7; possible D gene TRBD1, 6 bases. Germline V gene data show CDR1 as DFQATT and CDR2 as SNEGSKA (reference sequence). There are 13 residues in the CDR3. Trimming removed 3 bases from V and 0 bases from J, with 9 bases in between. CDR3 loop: CSASDRPSYEQYF. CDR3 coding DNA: TGCAGTGCTAGCGACAGGCCCTCCTACGAGCAGTACTTC.

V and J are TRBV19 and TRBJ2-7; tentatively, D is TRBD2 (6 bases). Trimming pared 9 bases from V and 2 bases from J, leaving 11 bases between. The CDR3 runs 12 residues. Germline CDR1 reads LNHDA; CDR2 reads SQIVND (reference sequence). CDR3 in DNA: TGTGCCAGCAGCGGGCCTACCTACGAGCAGTACTTC. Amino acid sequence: CASSGPTYEQYF. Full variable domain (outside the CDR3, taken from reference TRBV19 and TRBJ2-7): DGGITQSPKYLFRKEGQNVTLSCEQNLNHDAMYWYRQDPGQGLRLIYYSQIVNDFQKGDIAEGYSVSREKKESFPLTVTSAQKNPTAFYLCASSGPTYEQYFGPGTRLTVT.

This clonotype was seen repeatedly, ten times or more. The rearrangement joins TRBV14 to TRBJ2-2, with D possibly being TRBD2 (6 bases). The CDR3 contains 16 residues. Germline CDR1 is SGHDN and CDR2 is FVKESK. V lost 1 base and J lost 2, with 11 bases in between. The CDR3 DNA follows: TGTGCCAGCAGCCAAGTTGGGACTCTAAACACCGGGGAGCTGTTTTTT. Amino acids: CASSQVGTLNTGELFF.

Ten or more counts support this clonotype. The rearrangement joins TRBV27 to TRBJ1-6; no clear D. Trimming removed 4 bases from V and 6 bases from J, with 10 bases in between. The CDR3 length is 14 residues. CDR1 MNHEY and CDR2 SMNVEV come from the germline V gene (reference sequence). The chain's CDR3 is CASSYLLSNSPLHF. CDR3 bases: TGTGCCAGCAGTTACTTATTAAGTAATTCACCCCTCCACTTT.

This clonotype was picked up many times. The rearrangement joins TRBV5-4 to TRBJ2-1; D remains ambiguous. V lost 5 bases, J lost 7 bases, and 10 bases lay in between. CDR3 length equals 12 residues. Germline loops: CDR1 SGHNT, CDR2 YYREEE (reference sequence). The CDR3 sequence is CASSFDGNEQFF. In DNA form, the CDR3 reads TGTGCCAGCAGTTTCGACGGGAATGAGCAGTTCTTC.

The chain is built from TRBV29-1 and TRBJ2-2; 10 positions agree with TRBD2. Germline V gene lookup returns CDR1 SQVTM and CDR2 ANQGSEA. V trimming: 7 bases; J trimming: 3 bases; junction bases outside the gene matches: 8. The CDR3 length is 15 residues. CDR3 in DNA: TGCAGCGGTCCCCTAGCGGGAGAGGACACCGGGGAGCTGTTTTTT. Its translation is CSGPLAGEDTGELFF.

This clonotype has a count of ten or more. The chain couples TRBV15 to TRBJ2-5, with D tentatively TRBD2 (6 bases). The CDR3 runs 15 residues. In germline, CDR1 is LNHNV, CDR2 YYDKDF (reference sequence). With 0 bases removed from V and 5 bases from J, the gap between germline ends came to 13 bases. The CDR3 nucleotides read TGTGCCACCAGCAGAGAAAATGGGGGGAGGGAGACCCAGTACTTC. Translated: CATSRENGGRETQYF. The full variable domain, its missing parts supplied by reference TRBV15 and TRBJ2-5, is DAMVIQNPRYQVTQFGKPVTLSCSQTLNHNVMYWYQQKSSQAPKLLFHYYDKDFNNEADTPDNFQSRRPNTSFCFLDIRSPGLGDTAMYLCATSRENGGRETQYFGPGTRLLVL.

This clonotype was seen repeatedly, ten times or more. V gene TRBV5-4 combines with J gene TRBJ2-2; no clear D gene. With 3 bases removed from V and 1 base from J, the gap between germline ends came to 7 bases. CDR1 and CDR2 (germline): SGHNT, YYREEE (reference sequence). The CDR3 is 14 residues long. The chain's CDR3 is CASSSYRNTGELFF. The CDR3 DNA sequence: TGTGCCAGCAGCTCTTACAGGAACACCGGGGAGCTGTTTTTT.

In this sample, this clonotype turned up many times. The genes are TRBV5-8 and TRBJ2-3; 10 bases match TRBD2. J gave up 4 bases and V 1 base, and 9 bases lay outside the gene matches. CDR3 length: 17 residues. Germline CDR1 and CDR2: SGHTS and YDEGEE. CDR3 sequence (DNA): TGTGCCAGCAGCTTGACTAGCGGGGTCATCAAGGCAGATACGCAGTATTTT. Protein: CASSLTSGVIKADTQYF.

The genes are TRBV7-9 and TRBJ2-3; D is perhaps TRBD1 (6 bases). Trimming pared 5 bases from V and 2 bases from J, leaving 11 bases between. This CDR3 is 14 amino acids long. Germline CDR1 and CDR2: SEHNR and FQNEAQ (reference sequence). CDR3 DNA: TGTGCCAGCAGCATAGGACAGTACACAGATACGCAGTATTTT. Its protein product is CASSIGQYTDTQYF.

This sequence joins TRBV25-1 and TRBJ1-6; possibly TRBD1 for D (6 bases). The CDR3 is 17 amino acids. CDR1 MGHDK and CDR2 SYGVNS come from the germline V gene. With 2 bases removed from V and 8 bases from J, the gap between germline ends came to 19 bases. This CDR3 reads CASSEPLGRGEHSPLHF. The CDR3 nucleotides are TGTGCCAGCAGTGAACCCCTCGGCAGGGGCGAACATTCACCCCTCCACTTT.

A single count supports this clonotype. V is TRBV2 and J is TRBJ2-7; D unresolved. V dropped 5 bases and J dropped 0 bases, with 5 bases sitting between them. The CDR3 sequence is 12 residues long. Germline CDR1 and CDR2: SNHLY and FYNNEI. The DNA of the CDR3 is TGTGCCAGCAGTCCAAGCTCCTACGAGCAGTACTTC. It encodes CASSPSSYEQYF.

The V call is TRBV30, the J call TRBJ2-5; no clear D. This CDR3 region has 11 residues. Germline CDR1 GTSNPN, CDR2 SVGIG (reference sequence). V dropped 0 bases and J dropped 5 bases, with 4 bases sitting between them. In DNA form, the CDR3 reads TGTGCCTGGAGTGTGGGGGAGACCCAGTACTTC. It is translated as CAWSVGETQYF.

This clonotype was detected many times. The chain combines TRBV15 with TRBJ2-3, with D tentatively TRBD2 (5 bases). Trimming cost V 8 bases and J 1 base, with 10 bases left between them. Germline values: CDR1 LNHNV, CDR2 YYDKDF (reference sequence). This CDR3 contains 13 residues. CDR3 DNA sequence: TGTGCCACCTGGGAGCCACGCACAGATACGCAGTATTTT. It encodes CATWEPRTDTQYF.

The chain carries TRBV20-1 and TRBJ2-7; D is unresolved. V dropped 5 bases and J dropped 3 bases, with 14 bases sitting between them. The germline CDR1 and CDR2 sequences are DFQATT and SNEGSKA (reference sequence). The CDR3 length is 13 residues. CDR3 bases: TGCAGTGCTTTATCGACCCTTCTCTACGAGCAGTACTTC. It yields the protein CSALSTLLYEQYF.

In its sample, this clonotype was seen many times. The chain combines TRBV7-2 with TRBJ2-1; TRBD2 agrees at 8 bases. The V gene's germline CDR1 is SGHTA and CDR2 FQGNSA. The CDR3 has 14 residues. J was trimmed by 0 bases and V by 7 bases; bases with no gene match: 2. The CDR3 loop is CASNSGSSYNEQFF. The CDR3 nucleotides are TGTGCCAGCAACAGCGGGAGCTCCTACAATGAGCAGTTCTTC.

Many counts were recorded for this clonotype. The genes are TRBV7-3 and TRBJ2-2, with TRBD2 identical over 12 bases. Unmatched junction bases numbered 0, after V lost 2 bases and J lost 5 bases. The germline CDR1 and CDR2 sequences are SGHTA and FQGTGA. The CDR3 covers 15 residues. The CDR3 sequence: CASSLGLAGTGELFF. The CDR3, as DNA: TGTGCCAGCAGCTTAGGACTAGCGGGAACCGGGGAGCTGTTTTTT.

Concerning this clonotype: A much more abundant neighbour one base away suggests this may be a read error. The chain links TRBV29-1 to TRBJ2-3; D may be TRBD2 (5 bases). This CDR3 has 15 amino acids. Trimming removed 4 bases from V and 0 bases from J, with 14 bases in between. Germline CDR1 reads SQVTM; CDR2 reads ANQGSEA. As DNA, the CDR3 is TGCAGCGTTGTAACTAACGGGGTTAGCACAGATACGCAGTATTTT. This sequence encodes CSVVTNGVSTDTQYF.

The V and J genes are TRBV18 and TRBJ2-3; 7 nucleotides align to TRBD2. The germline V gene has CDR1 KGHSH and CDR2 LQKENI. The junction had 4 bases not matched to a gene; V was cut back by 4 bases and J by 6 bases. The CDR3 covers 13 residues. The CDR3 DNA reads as TGTGCCAGCTCACTTAGCGGGTCCGATACGCAGTATTTT. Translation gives CASSLSGSDTQYF.

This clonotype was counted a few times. Here the CDR3 reads CSASLGQGGSIGNQPQHF. Here the CDR3 DNA reads TGCAGTGCTAGTTTGGGGCAGGGAGGTTCTATTGGCAATCAGCCCCAGCATTTT. The chain is built from TRBV20-1 and TRBJ1-5; perhaps TRBD1 as D (5 bases). V gave up 3 bases and J gave up 2 bases, with 23 bases separating them. Germline V gene sequence: CDR1 DFQATT, CDR2 SNEGSKA (reference sequence). The CDR3 spans 18 residues.

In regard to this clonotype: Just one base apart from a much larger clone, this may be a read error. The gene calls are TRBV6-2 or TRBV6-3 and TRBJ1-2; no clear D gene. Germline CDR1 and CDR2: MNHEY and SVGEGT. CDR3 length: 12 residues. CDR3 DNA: TGTGCCGGCAGTCCCGGACCTGGCGGCTACACCTTC. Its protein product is CAGSPGPGGYTF.

The CDR3 bases are TGTGCCAGCAGTTACAAGGTAGAGGTAGATGGCTACACCTTC. This sequence encodes CASSYKVEVDGYTF. The chain joins TRBV6-6 to TRBJ1-2; no firm D call. CDR1 is MNHNY and CDR2 is SVGAGI in the germline V gene (reference sequence). The ends were cut back, 2 bases at V and 6 bases at J, with 13 bases in the middle. The CDR3 is 14 residues long.

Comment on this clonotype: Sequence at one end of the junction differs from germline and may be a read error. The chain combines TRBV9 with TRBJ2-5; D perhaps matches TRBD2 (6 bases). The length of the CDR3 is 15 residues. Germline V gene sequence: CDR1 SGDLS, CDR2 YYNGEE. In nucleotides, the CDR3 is TGCGCCAGCAGCCAAGCCGGGACTCTTAAGGAGACCCAGTACTTC. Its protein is CASSQAGTLKETQYF.

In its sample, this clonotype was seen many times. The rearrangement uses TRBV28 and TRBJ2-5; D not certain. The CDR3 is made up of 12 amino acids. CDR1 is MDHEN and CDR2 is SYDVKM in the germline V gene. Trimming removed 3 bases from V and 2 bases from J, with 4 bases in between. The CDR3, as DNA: TGTGCCAGCAGTTTGGAACAAGAGACCCAGTACTTC. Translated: CASSLEQETQYF.